A single sample is the source of the 21 T cell receptor beta chains below, sequenced in a study of CXCR3-negative and CXCR3-positive naive CD8 T cells. Study outcomes and limitations: When CXCR3-positive naive cells were set against CXCR3-negative naive cells, the former had more hydrophobic TRB CDR3s.

Antigens of these TCRs are unknown. Libraries were UMI-labeled 5' RACE TRB cDNA. For each CDR3 protein, TCRdb gives one entry from its re-call of the 5' RACE reads, without DNA. The sample has around 160,000 distinct CDR3 sequences. The sequencing sample was made of naive CXCR3+ CD8+ T cells from blood. Subset indicated: CD45RO-CCR7+CD27+CD95- naive CD8+ T cells expressing CXCR3 (TNR3+). Receptors were obtained from a human donor in good health. Some clones in this sample may be carry-over from other donors' samples.

V usage is TRBV3-1 and J usage is TRBJ2-2; TCRdb's D call of TRBD2 is untestable without DNA. CDR1 and CDR2 (germline): LGHDT, YNNKEL (reference sequence). The CDR3 is 17 residues long. CDR3 loop: CASSQIGARENTGELFF.

V and J are TRBV7-9 and TRBJ1-1. The CDR3 contains 14 residues. The germline V gene has CDR1 SEHNR and CDR2 FQNEAQ (reference sequence). The CDR3: CASSNKNQFELAFF.

CDR3 in amino acids: CASALGGEDEQFF. The V call is TRBV12-5, the J call TRBJ2-1; the D gene TCRdb calls, TRBD1, cannot be checked with no DNA. The germline gives CDR1 LGHNT, CDR2 FRNRAP. The CDR3 length is 13 residues.

The chain has TRBV5-1 and TRBJ1-1; TCRdb's D gene call, TRBD1, goes unchecked for lack of DNA. The CDR3 is 16 residues long. The germline V gene encodes CDR1 SGHRS and CDR2 YFSETQ. The CDR3 region is CASSFAGGGISTEAFF.

This chain joins TRBV6-5 and TRBJ1-2. The CDR3 is made up of 11 amino acids. Germline V lookup: CDR1 MNHEY, CDR2 SVGAGI. CDR3 in amino acids: CASGPIGGYTF.

The chain joins TRBV7-9 to TRBJ1-5; TCRdb returns TRBD1, unconfirmable since there is no DNA. The length of the CDR3 is 14 residues. The germline V gene has CDR1 SEHNR and CDR2 FQNEAQ (reference sequence). The CDR3 is CASSLGQAGQPQHF. The whole variable domain, filled in from reference TRBV7-9 and TRBJ1-5, reads DTGVSQNPRHKITKRGQNVTFRCDPISEHNRLYWYRQTLGQGPEFLTYFQNEAQLEKSRLLSDRFSAERPKGSFSTLEIQRTEQGDSAMYLCASSLGQAGQPQHFGDGTRLSIL.

The chain has TRBV3-1 and TRBJ2-1; the D gene TCRdb calls, TRBD1, cannot be checked with no DNA. Per germline, CDR1 LGHDT and CDR2 YNNKEL (reference sequence). The CDR3 loop spans 13 amino acids. CDR3 residues: CASSQGLGVGQFF.

CDR3 sequence reads: CASSFIGGGEDYTF. J is TRBJ1-2 and V is TRBV12-3 or TRBV12-4. This CDR3 has 14 amino acids.

The rearrangement links TRBV7-9 to TRBJ2-2; the D call from TCRdb, TRBD2, cannot be confirmed without DNA. The length of the CDR3 is 14 residues. CDR1 and CDR2 (germline): SEHNR, FQNEAQ (reference sequence). CDR3 amino acids: CASTSSFDPGELFF.

The chain uses TRBV7-9 and TRBJ1-1. Germline V gives CDR1 SEHNR, CDR2 FQNEAQ (reference sequence). The CDR3 spans 12 residues. The CDR3 sequence: CASILPSVGAFF.

This CDR3 is CASSQVSGSASPLHF. The rearrangement links TRBV4-3 to TRBJ1-6. The CDR3 totals 15 residues. Germline V gives CDR1 LGHNA, CDR2 YSLEER.

The J gene is TRBJ2-5, the V gene TRBV29-1; TCRdb gives TRBD1 as the D gene, but with no DNA this cannot be confirmed. The CDR3 has 13 amino acids. Germline loops: CDR1 SQVTM, CDR2 ANQGSEA. CDR3 loop: CSVEFWGPEAQYF. The whole variable domain, remainder taken from reference TRBV29-1 and TRBJ2-5, is SAVISQKPSRDICQRGTSLTIQCQVDSQVTMMFWYRQQPGQSLTLIATANQGSEATYESGFVIDKFPISRPNLTFSTLTVSNMSPEDSSIYLCSVEFWGPEAQYFGPGTRLLVL.

The V call is TRBV5-5, the J call TRBJ2-1. The CDR3 is 15 amino acids. The germline CDR1 and CDR2 sequences are SGHKS and YYEKEE (reference sequence). The CDR3 protein is CASTALNGAYDEQFF.

V usage is TRBV12-3 or TRBV12-4 and J usage is TRBJ2-1; TCRdb's assignment of TRBD1 cannot be checked, as there is no DNA. The CDR3 covers 15 residues. The chain's CDR3 is CASSLVDRGGDEQFF.

This chain links TRBV20-1 with TRBJ2-5; TCRdb returns TRBD1, unconfirmable since there is no DNA. CDR3 length: 14 amino acids. Germline V gene lookup returns CDR1 DFQATT and CDR2 SNEGSKA (reference sequence). This chain's CDR3 is CSARVWAGGETQYF.

The chain is built from TRBV28 and TRBJ2-3; TCRdb proposes TRBD2, but this gene call is untestable without DNA. The CDR3 is 14 amino acids. Germline loops: CDR1 MDHEN, CDR2 SYDVKM. The CDR3: CASNPSREIDTQYF. The complete variable domain, with remaining parts taken from reference TRBV28 and TRBJ2-3, reads DVKVTQSSRYLVKRTGEKVFLECVQDMDHENMFWYRQDPGLGLRLIYFSYDVKMKEKGDIPEGYSVSREKKERFSLILESASTNQTSMYLCASNPSREIDTQYFGPGTRLTVL.

The rearrangement uses TRBV4-2 and TRBJ1-1. Germline CDR1 and CDR2: LGHNA and YNFKEQ. The CDR3 covers 13 residues. The CDR3 loop reads CASSQDFGTEAFF.

This rearrangement joins TRBV27 to TRBJ1-6; without DNA, the TCRdb call of TRBD1 cannot be checked. This CDR3 has 13 amino acids. Germline loops: CDR1 MNHEY, CDR2 SMNVEV (reference sequence). CDR3 in amino acids: CASSHRGNSPLHF.

This sequence joins TRBV15 and TRBJ2-3; no DNA is available, so the TRBD2 call from TCRdb remains unchecked. Per the germline V gene, CDR1 is LNHNV and CDR2 is YYDKDF (reference sequence). The CDR3 runs to 16 residues. The CDR3 protein is CATSRRASGSTDTQYF.

This chain links TRBV2 with TRBJ1-1; checking the TCRdb D call of TRBD1 is not possible without DNA. Per the germline V gene, CDR1 is SNHLY and CDR2 is FYNNEI. CDR3 length equals 14 residues. The CDR3 reads CASNRGSWHTEAFF.

V gene TRBV15 combines with J gene TRBJ2-7; TCRdb calls TRBD1, which cannot be checked without DNA. The germline V gene encodes CDR1 LNHNV and CDR2 YYDKDF (reference sequence). The CDR3 runs to 14 residues. The CDR3: CATSVRQGAHEQYF.